The text below deals with one TCR beta chain. The target antigen is unknown. An end of the junction differs from the germline gene, which may be a read error. Bulk tumor genomic DNA, 600 ng per sample, was used as template. Multiple biopsies spaced far apart were taken from each primary tumor during surgery. The study cohort was described as untreated, and its members had newly diagnosed non-small cell lung cancer. They went on to have curative surgery. Patients with newly diagnosed non-small cell lung cancer who underwent surgery with curative intent served as donors. Multiplex PCR (32 V and 13 J primers) was used to amplify the TCR beta CDR3. TCRdb re-analysed the multiplex PCR reads in MiXCR, keeping a single row per CDR3 protein. Among 22,000 or so distinct CDR3 sequences, approximately 26% were seen once, and the ten largest hold around 3.9%. CDR3 length: 20 residues. Germline V gene lookup returns CDR1 MNHNS and CDR2 SASEGT.

The data were taken from a study of immune heterogeneity within non-small cell lung tumors. General study findings and limits: Individual patients' high-frequency T-cell receptor beta clonotypes were largely distinct from one another.

V and J are TRBV6-1 and TRBJ2-3; 10 nucleotides align to TRBD1. What was sequenced was lung tumor tissue. The sequence was collected from a man aged 35-49 years with non-small cell lung cancer. CDR3 in amino acids: CASSKRGRDRGYTSTYTQYF. The CDR3, as DNA: TGTGCCAGCAGTAAGCGGGGTAGGGACAGGGGCTACACTAGCACATATACGCAGTATTTT.